This T cell receptor (beta chain) was observed in a study of T cell repertoires in ileal Crohn's disease. For the study at large: About half received postoperative treatment, around ten with thiopurines and around 17 anti-TNF. Regarding the study as a whole: Mucosal expansions were suggested to be mainly CD8 T cells.

Concerning this clone: Its antigen is as yet unknown.

Germline V gives CDR1 SGHRS, CDR2 YFSETQ. The germline V and J ends were trimmed by 2 bases and 2 bases, with 12 bases remaining between them. The CDR3 is 15 residues long. The assay was immunoSEQ multiplex PCR, and TCRdb's table has in-frame clones only and misses some. The table has about 13,000 clones, around four fifths seen once. The receptor comes from an adult with Crohn's disease. The chain joins TRBV5-1 to TRBJ2-3; possible D gene TRBD2, 6 bases. Sequenced sample: ileal tissue. The CDR3 DNA reads TGCGCCAGCAGCTTCGTAGCGGCCCCCACAGATACGCAGTATTTT. It is translated as CASSFVAAPTDTQYF.